The rows below give T cell receptor beta chains drawn from one sample of a study of blood T cell repertoires in COVID-19. Repertoires were generated with immunoSEQ multiplex PCR, while TCRdb's copy carries only in-frame clones and drops some. The sample has roughly 150,000 clones, 65% to 85% seen once. Sequences were obtained from PBMCs or T cells enriched from blood (not recorded which). These receptors originate from a man between 65 and 85 years old who had been exposed to COVID-19. CDR3s include the opening cysteine and the closing phenylalanine or tryptophan. The D gene is left open where the match is weak. Clone size is given for some rows only: seen once, a few or many times, or a class if the clone is expanded.

d_call	clone_size	v_call	j_call	cdr3_length	cdr3_aa	cdr3_nt
TRBD2	NA	TRBV10-1	TRBJ2-1	15	CASSPLAGGPYEQFF	TGCGCCAGCAGTCCCTTGGCGGGGGGGCCCTATGAGCAGTTCTTC
TRBD1	NA	TRBV27	TRBJ1-2	15	CASIPRGDSLYGYTF	TGTGCCAGCATTCCCAGGGGGGACAGCCTATATGGCTACACCTTC
TRBD1	many	TRBV5-1	TRBJ1-2	15	CASSLEGQAGYGYTF	TGCGCCAGCAGCTTGGAGGGACAGGCGGGCTATGGCTACACCTTC
TRBD1	few	TRBV19	TRBJ2-1	15	CASTLTGSSYNEQFF	TGTGCCAGTACCCTGACAGGGTCATCCTACAATGAGCAGTTCTTC
TRBD2	NA	TRBV7-2	TRBJ2-3	19	CASSLRGLAGAGLTDTQYF	TGTGCCAGCAGCCTACGCGGACTAGCGGGGGCGGGGTTAACAGATACGCAGTATTTT
NA	once	TRBV30	TRBJ1-2	12	CAWRRHEGGYTF	TGTGCCTGGAGGCGACACGAGGGTGGCTACACCTTC
TRBD2	NA	TRBV6-6	TRBJ2-5	14	CASRPLAGGETQYF	TGTGCCAGCAGACCACTAGCGGGGGGAGAGACCCAGTACTTC
NA	NA	TRBV4-1	TRBJ1-6	17	CASSQEDFSSYNSPLHF	TGCGCCAGCAGCCAAGAGGACTTTAGCTCCTATAATTCACCCCTCCACTTT
NA	NA	TRBV29-1	TRBJ2-7	13	CSVGAGITYEQYF	TGCAGCGTTGGGGCAGGGATTACCTACGAGCAGTACTTC
TRBD1	NA	TRBV28	TRBJ1-5	15	CASSFLGQRYQPQHF	TGTGCCAGCAGTTTTCTGGGACAGAGGTATCAGCCCCAGCATTTT
TRBD1	NA	TRBV19	TRBJ1-2	18	CASTDDGKGAQANYGYTF	TGTGCCAGTACGGACGACGGGAAGGGGGCCCAAGCTAACTATGGCTACACCTTC
TRBD2	once	TRBV27	TRBJ2-3	17	CASSFSGGASGTDTQYF	TGTGCCAGCAGTTTTAGCGGGGGGGCCTCCGGCACAGATACGCAGTATTTT
TRBD2	NA	TRBV5-5	TRBJ2-1	16	CASSLGLAGGMREQFF	TGTGCCAGCAGCCTAGGACTAGCGGGAGGGATGCGTGAGCAGTTCTTC
TRBD1	NA	TRBV18	TRBJ1-5	16	CASSPRTGDGNQPQHF	TGTGCCAGCTCACCAAGAACAGGGGACGGCAATCAGCCCCAGCATTTT
NA	NA	TRBV18	TRBJ1-5	13	CASSGQDNQPQHF	TGTGCCAGCTCGGGCCAGGACAATCAGCCCCAGCATTTT
NA	NA	TRBV5-6	TRBJ1-1	11	CASSFDNEAFF	TGTGCCAGCAGTTTTGACAATGAAGCTTTCTTT
NA	NA	TRBV7-2	TRBJ1-2	13	CASSLDLSYGYTF	TGTGCCAGCAGCTTAGATCTCAGCTATGGCTACACCTTC
NA	NA	TRBV3-1/TRBV3-2	TRBJ1-1	13	CASSQAVSTEAFF	TGTGCCAGCAGCCAAGCGGTGTCCACTGAAGCTTTCTTT
NA	NA	TRBV5-1	TRBJ2-6	15	CASSSERSGANVLTF	TGCGCCAGCAGTTCCGAGCGATCTGGGGCCAACGTCCTGACTTTC
NA	NA	TRBV7-9	TRBJ1-4	15	CASSLGGQVNEKLFF	TGTGCCAGCAGCTTAGGGGGACAAGTTAATGAAAAACTGTTTTTT
TRBD2	once	TRBV15	TRBJ2-1	14	CATSRGTSYNEQFF	TGTGCCACCAGCAGAGGGACTAGCTACAATGAGCAGTTCTTC
TRBD1	NA	TRBV10-3	TRBJ2-5	17	CAISEGRGTGHQETQYF	TGTGCCATCAGTGAAGGAAGAGGGACAGGACATCAAGAGACCCAGTACTTC
TRBD1	many	TRBV5-4	TRBJ2-7	15	CASSSTGTGLNEQYF	TGTGCCAGCAGCTCCACCGGGACAGGGCTAAACGAGCAGTACTTC
TRBD2	NA	TRBV6-1	TRBJ2-1	16	CASSEGAGGGVNEQFF	TGTGCCAGCAGTGAAGGAGCGGGAGGAGGGGTGAATGAGCAGTTCTTC
NA	NA	TRBV7-2	TRBJ2-1	16	CASSLVQGRPRGEQFF	TGTGCCAGCAGCTTAGTGCAGGGTCGGCCCCGCGGTGAGCAGTTCTTC
NA	NA	TRBV27	TRBJ1-4	16	CASSPGQLIRNEKLFF	TGTGCCAGCAGTCCAGGACAGTTAATACGAAATGAAAAACTGTTTTTT
NA	NA	TRBV7-2	TRBJ1-1	16	CASSSAYVGPNTEAFF	TGTGCCAGCAGCTCAGCATACGTTGGGCCGAACACTGAAGCTTTCTTT
NA	NA	TRBV6-5	TRBJ1-1	15	CASLKASTENTEAFF	TGTGCCAGCTTGAAGGCGTCGACAGAGAACACTGAAGCTTTCTTT
NA	NA	TRBV14	TRBJ2-5	14	CASSQDDGGETQYF	TGTGCCAGCAGCCAAGATGACGGAGGGGAGACCCAGTACTTC
TRBD1	NA	TRBV4-1	TRBJ1-6	15	CASSLRTGDNSPLHF	TGCGCCAGCAGCCTAAGGACAGGGGATAATTCACCCCTCCACTTT